The 32 T cell receptor beta chains below all came from one sample that was sequenced in a study of T cells in localized non-small cell lung cancer. The assay was immunoSEQ multiplex PCR, and TCRdb's table has in-frame clones only and misses some. Of about 33,000 clones detected, 91% appear once; the ten largest clones hold under 6.5%. The sample here was PBMCs, taken before any cancer treatment. These receptors came from a man between 35 and 75 years old with stage II lung adenocarcinoma.

The CDR3 coding sequence is TGTGCCAGCAGCTTAGACTTCGGGACGGCCCCGGGGGGCTACACCTTC. It codes for CASSLDFGTAPGGYTF. V is TRBV7-9 and J is TRBJ1-2, with a tentative D call TRBD1 (5 bases). This CDR3 has 16 residues. V lost 1 base, J lost 8 bases, and 20 bases lay in between. Germline values: CDR1 SEHNR, CDR2 FQNEAQ (reference sequence).

The chain combines TRBV2 with TRBJ2-2, with unresolved D. V shed 3 bases and J shed 5 bases, with 7 bases lying between them. The germline V gene encodes CDR1 SNHLY and CDR2 FYNNEI. This CDR3 region has 13 residues. The DNA for the CDR3 is TGTGCCAGCAGTGAGTTCCCGACCGGGGAGCTGTTTTTT. Translation gives CASSEFPTGELFF.

The chain combines TRBV11-3 with TRBJ1-1; D is possibly TRBD1 (5 bases). Germline assignment: CDR1 SGHNT and CDR2 YENEEA. The V and J ends lost 3 bases and 4 bases respectively, with 9 bases between them. The CDR3 sequence is 13 residues long. The CDR3 DNA reads TGTGCCAGCAGCTTGCAGGGTGGCACTGAAGCTTTCTTT. It specifies CASSLQGGTEAFF. Full variable domain (rest looked up from reference TRBV11-3 and TRBJ1-1): EAGVVQSPRYKIIEKKQPVAFWCNPISGHNTLYWYLQNLGQGPELLIRYENEEAVDDSQLPKDRFSAERLKGVDSTLKIQPAELGDSAVYLCASSLQGGTEAFFGQGTRLTVV.

The chain has TRBV6-6 and TRBJ2-7; D is perhaps TRBD1 (6 bases). Trimming pared 5 bases from V and 3 bases from J, leaving 14 bases between. CDR1 is MNHNY, CDR2 SVGAGI, per germline (reference sequence). The CDR3 is 14 residues long. DNA for the CDR3: TGTGCCAGCAGTCAAACCGGGACAAGCTACGAGCAGTACTTC. It specifies CASSQTGTSYEQYF.

The rearrangement joins TRBV10-3 to TRBJ1-4; D unresolved. The CDR3 has 15 residues. V dropped 3 bases and J dropped 3 bases, with 11 bases sitting between them. The germline V gene encodes CDR1 ENHRY and CDR2 SYGVKD. The CDR3 loop reads CAISDPGKANEKLFF. CDR3 sequence (DNA): TGTGCCATCAGTGACCCTGGAAAAGCTAATGAAAAACTGTTTTTT.

The V and J genes are TRBV7-2 and TRBJ2-3; 11 bases fit TRBD2. CDR1 is SGHTA and CDR2 is FQGNSA in the germline V gene. This CDR3 comprises 15 residues. V trimming: 1 base; J trimming: 6 bases; junction bases outside the gene matches: 3. CDR3 sequence: CASSLVAGGDDTQYF. The DNA for the CDR3 is TGTGCCAGCAGCTTAGTAGCGGGAGGGGATGATACGCAGTATTTT.

The chain couples TRBV6-4 to TRBJ1-5; no clear D. Between the trimmed V and J ends, which lost 4 bases and 1 base, there was a span of 8 bases. Germline CDR1 is MRHNA and CDR2 is SNTAGT. This CDR3 comprises 14 residues. The CDR3: CASSADGSNQPQHF. The CDR3 bases are TGTGCCAGCAGTGCGGACGGCAGCAATCAGCCCCAGCATTTT.

The chain carries TRBV5-1 and TRBJ1-1; 9 bases agree with TRBD1. CDR3 length: 14 residues. V dropped 5 bases and J dropped 5; count of bases not matched to a gene: 7. Per the germline V gene, CDR1 is SGHRS and CDR2 is YFSETQ. The DNA of the CDR3 is TGCGCCAGCAGTTACAGGGGGCAGGGGACTGAAGCTTTCTTT. It translates to CASSYRGQGTEAFF.

CDR3 DNA sequence: TGTGCCAGCAGCCAAGAATCTACGCAGTATTTT. Amino acid sequence: CASSQESTQYF. This sequence joins TRBV9 and TRBJ2-3; D call uncertain. Between the trimmed V and J ends, which lost 4 bases and 8 bases, there was a span of 8 bases. This CDR3 has 11 amino acids. Per the germline V gene, CDR1 is SGDLS and CDR2 is YYNGEE.

The rearrangement links TRBV6-6 to TRBJ1-2; D is unclear. This CDR3 region has 14 residues. Germline assignment: CDR1 MNHNY and CDR2 SVGAGI (reference sequence). V was pared by 0 bases and J by 2 bases, with 7 bases between. The CDR3 sequence: CASSYSQENYGYTF. DNA of the CDR3: TGTGCCAGCAGTTACTCCCAGGAGAACTATGGCTACACCTTC.

The chain carries TRBV4-1 and TRBJ2-1; 7 nucleotides line up with TRBD2. The germline V gene has CDR1 MGHRA and CDR2 YSYEKL. CDR3 length: 17 amino acids. J was trimmed by 0 bases and V by 3 bases; bases with no gene match: 8. The CDR3 bases are TGCGCCAGCAGCCATCCCAGCGGGGCGAGCTCCTACAATGAGCAGTTCTTC. It translates to CASSHPSGASSYNEQFF.

The chain uses TRBV25-1 and TRBJ2-2; D gene ambiguous. Trimming stripped 1 base from V and 0 bases from J, with 12 bases between. In germline, CDR1 is MGHDK, CDR2 SYGVNS. This CDR3 is built from 17 residues. The CDR3 region is CASSELPRLANTGELFF. CDR3 in DNA: TGTGCCAGCAGTGAATTACCCAGGTTGGCGAACACCGGGGAGCTGTTTTTT.

This chain uses TRBV14 with TRBJ2-1, with 10 bases aligning to TRBD1. The V segment lost 4 bases and the J segment 7 bases; nucleotides outside the gene matches: 7. CDR1 is SGHDN, CDR2 FVKESK, per germline. The CDR3 has 15 amino acids. The chain's CDR3 is CASSRTGGGSNEQFF. CDR3 DNA: TGTGCCAGCAGCCGGACAGGGGGGGGATCTAATGAGCAGTTCTTC.

The CDR3 protein is CASSPGTATNYGYTF. CDR3 nucleotide sequence: TGTGCCAGTAGTCCCGGGACAGCTACTAACTATGGCTACACCTTC. This chain links TRBV19 with TRBJ1-2; TRBD1 agrees at 7 bases. The CDR3 runs to 15 residues. CDR1 is LNHDA and CDR2 is SQIVND in the germline V gene (reference sequence). V dropped 5 bases and J dropped 0; count of bases not matched to a gene: 6. The complete variable domain, with remaining parts taken from reference TRBV19 and TRBJ1-2, reads DGGITQSPKYLFRKEGQNVTLSCEQNLNHDAMYWYRQDPGQGLRLIYYSQIVNDFQKGDIAEGYSVSREKKESFPLTVTSAQKNPTAFYLCASSPGTATNYGYTFGSGTRLTVV.

In DNA, the CDR3 is TGCGCCAGCGGTAGGGACGCTAGCTCTGGAAACACCATATATTTT. As protein: CASGRDASSGNTIYF. The rearrangement links TRBV5-1 to TRBJ1-3, with TRBD1 as a possible D gene (5 bases). The V end was cut by 7 bases, the J end by 0 bases, with 14 bases between. Per germline, CDR1 SGHRS and CDR2 YFSETQ. CDR3 size: 15 residues.

The chain links TRBV11-2 to TRBJ2-3; a weak D match, TRBD1 (6 bases). The CDR3 loop spans 16 amino acids. The V end was cut by 7 bases, the J end by 1 base, with 18 bases between. Germline CDR1 and CDR2: SGHAT and FQNNGV. CDR3 amino acids: CASTHIRGRGTDTQYF. The CDR3 nucleotides read TGTGCCAGCACCCACATCAGGGGAAGAGGCACAGATACGCAGTATTTT.

There are a few counts of this clone. The V call is TRBV19, the J call TRBJ2-6, with a possible D match to TRBD1 (5 bases). Germline V gene lookup returns CDR1 LNHDA and CDR2 SQIVND (reference sequence). CDR3 length: 15 residues. V was clipped by 5 bases and J by 0 bases, with 8 bases between them. The CDR3 DNA follows: TGTGCCAGTAGTTTTGACAGCTCTGGGGCCAACGTCCTGACTTTC. This gives the protein CASSFDSSGANVLTF. The full variable domain, with the rest looked up from reference TRBV19 and TRBJ2-6, is DGGITQSPKYLFRKEGQNVTLSCEQNLNHDAMYWYRQDPGQGLRLIYYSQIVNDFQKGDIAEGYSVSREKKESFPLTVTSAQKNPTAFYLCASSFDSSGANVLTFGAGSRLTVL.

This chain uses TRBV5-4 with TRBJ2-4; D is unclear. Trimming removed 5 bases from V and 2 bases from J, with 11 bases in between. The CDR3 totals 14 residues. Germline V lookup: CDR1 SGHNT, CDR2 YYREEE (reference sequence). CDR3 in amino acids: CASRQDTTKNIQYF. CDR3 coding DNA: TGTGCCAGCAGGCAGGATACCACCAAAAACATTCAGTACTTC. The variable domain in full, completed from reference TRBV5-4 and TRBJ2-4, reads ETGVTQSPTHLIKTRGQQVTLRCSSQSGHNTVSWYQQALGQGPQFIFQYYREEENGRGNFPPRFSGLQFPNYSSELNVNALELDDSALYLCASRQDTTKNIQYFGAGTRLSVL.

The genes are TRBV27 and TRBJ2-5; tentatively, D is TRBD1 or TRBD2 (5 bases each). Germline CDR1 is MNHEY and CDR2 is SMNVEV (reference sequence). This CDR3 region has 15 residues. Trimming pared 5 bases from V and 5 bases from J, leaving 18 bases between. CDR3 loop: CASSPNIGAEETQYF. In DNA form, the CDR3 reads TGTGCCAGCAGTCCAAACATCGGGGCAGAGGAGACCCAGTACTTC.

The J gene is TRBJ1-1, the V gene TRBV28; no firm D call. The ends were cut back, 11 bases at V and 0 bases at J, with 13 bases in the middle. The CDR3 contains 13 residues. Per germline, CDR1 MDHEN and CDR2 SYDVKM. The CDR3 sequence is CACLSTVNTEAFF. CDR3 bases: TGTGCCTGTCTCAGTACGGTGAACACTGAAGCTTTCTTT.

The V and J genes are TRBV6-5 and TRBJ1-3; D is ambiguous. V lost 0 bases and J lost 2, with 8 bases in between. Germline V gene sequence: CDR1 MNHEY, CDR2 SVGAGI. The CDR3 is 15 amino acids. The CDR3 sequence: CASSYSIRTGNTIYF. CDR3 coding DNA: TGTGCCAGCAGTTACTCGATACGAACTGGAAACACCATATATTTT.

This chain uses TRBV28 with TRBJ2-7; 7 positions match TRBD1. Losses at the gene ends were 2 bases for V and 0 bases for J; bases not matched to a gene: 1. Germline CDR1 MDHEN, CDR2 SYDVKM. The CDR3 contains 14 residues. CDR3 coding DNA: TGTGCCAGCAGTTTAGGACAGGTCTCCTACGAGCAGTACTTC. Protein product: CASSLGQVSYEQYF.

V usage is TRBV5-4 and J usage is TRBJ2-1, with TRBD2 matching 7 bases. Germline assignment: CDR1 SGHNT and CDR2 YYREEE (reference sequence). With V trimmed by 0 bases and J by 8 bases, 8 bases remained unmatched. The CDR3 is 15 residues long. The DNA for the CDR3 is TGTGCCAGCAGCTTGGGGTTAGCGGGTAGGGATGAGCAGTTCTTC. Translating gives CASSLGLAGRDEQFF.

The chain couples TRBV25-1 to TRBJ2-7, with TRBD1 identical over 11 bases. The germline V gene encodes CDR1 MGHDK and CDR2 SYGVNS. Trimming cost V 5 bases and J 1 base; bases outside gene matches: 1. The CDR3 runs 14 residues. CDR3 amino acids: CASSRDRGSYEQYF. The CDR3 DNA sequence: TGTGCCAGCAGTCGGGACAGGGGGTCCTACGAGCAGTACTTC.

The chain couples TRBV27 to TRBJ2-2; 10 nucleotides align to TRBD1. With V trimmed by 0 bases and J by 4 bases, 5 bases remained unmatched. This CDR3 contains 17 residues. The germline V gene encodes CDR1 MNHEY and CDR2 SMNVEV (reference sequence). Written as DNA, the CDR3 is TGTGCCAGCAGTTTATCGAGACAGGGGGCCCTCACCGGGGAGCTGTTTTTT. This codes for CASSLSRQGALTGELFF.

This chain joins TRBV11-2 and TRBJ2-3; D may be TRBD1 (5 bases). The CDR3 covers 17 residues. In germline, CDR1 is SGHAT, CDR2 FQNNGV. V lost 1 base and J lost 0, with 14 bases in between. The CDR3 DNA reads TGTGCCAGCAGCTTAGTCCCCCCCCCAGGGAGCACAGATACGCAGTATTTT. This translates into CASSLVPPPGSTDTQYF.

The V gene is TRBV5-1, the J gene TRBJ1-2; D not resolved. The CDR3 contains 13 residues. Trimming removed 1 base at V and 3 bases at J, with 7 bases between. Germline V gene data show CDR1 as SGHRS and CDR2 as YFSETQ. The CDR3 is CASSLSRDYGYTF. Here the CDR3 DNA reads TGCGCCAGCAGCTTGTCGAGGGACTATGGCTACACCTTC.

V gene TRBV14 combines with J gene TRBJ2-1, with D perhaps being TRBD1 or TRBD2 (6 bases each). V lost 1 base and J lost 0, with 13 bases in between. This CDR3 comprises 17 residues. Germline V gene lookup returns CDR1 SGHDN and CDR2 FVKESK. The CDR3 DNA reads TGTGCCAGCAGCCAAGTCGGAGGGGGACTCTCCTACAATGAGCAGTTCTTC. Translated, it gives CASSQVGGGLSYNEQFF.

The rearrangement joins TRBV30 to TRBJ2-7; the D gene is possibly TRBD2 (6 bases). Germline V gene lookup returns CDR1 GTSNPN and CDR2 SVGIG (reference sequence). V was trimmed by 4 bases and J by 3 bases, leaving 16 bases between them. The CDR3 consists of 14 residues. Here the CDR3 reads CAWKNPGGNYEQYF. CDR3 nucleotides: TGTGCCTGGAAAAACCCGGGCGGGAACTACGAGCAGTACTTC.

The chain uses TRBV18 and TRBJ2-3; D not resolved. This CDR3 has 14 residues. In germline, CDR1 is KGHSH, CDR2 LQKENI. V shed 3 bases and J shed 1 base, with 8 bases lying between them. The CDR3: CASSPTEGTDTQYF. The DNA of the CDR3 is TGTGCCAGCTCACCCACAGAGGGCACAGATACGCAGTATTTT.

V is TRBV28 and J is TRBJ1-5; the match to TRBD1 covers 11 bases. V lost 6 bases to trimming and J lost 4 bases; unmatched junction nucleotides: 8. This CDR3 is built from 16 residues. Germline loops: CDR1 MDHEN, CDR2 SYDVKM. The CDR3 DNA reads as TGTGCCAGCAGCGACCCCGGGACAGGGGGAAATCAGCCCCAGCATTTT. It specifies CASSDPGTGGNQPQHF.

V gene TRBV18 combines with J gene TRBJ2-7; 10 bases are shared with TRBD2. This CDR3 region has 16 residues. V gave up 1 base and J gave up 3 bases; unmatched junction bases: 6. From germline, CDR1 is KGHSH and CDR2 LQKENI. The CDR3 region has the DNA TGTGCCAGCTCACCACTCGGAGCGGGAGGGGGCTACGAGCAGTACTTC. This sequence encodes CASSPLGAGGGYEQYF. Variable domain in full (rest from reference TRBV18 and TRBJ2-7): NAGVMQNPRHLVRRRGQEARLRCSPMKGHSHVYWYRQLPEEGLKFMVYLQKENIIDESGMPKERFSAEFPKEGPSILRIQQVVRGDSAAYFCASSPLGAGGGYEQYFGPGTRLTVT.